A single sample is the source of the 19 T cell receptor beta chains below, sequenced in a study of CD8+ T cells in alopecia areata. Isolated RNA was reverse transcribed into cDNA used as the sequencing template. Sequenced by immunoSEQ multiplex PCR; TCRdb stores in-frame clones only, minus some. This table holds roughly 190,000 clones, 45% to 65% found once. Treatment specified: oral pan-JAK inhibitor, 5-10 mg twice daily. The sample here was CD4+ T cells sorted from blood, taken at week 4, from a patient treated with tofacitinib. Receptor source: a human donor with alopecia areata.

This chain joins TRBV2 and TRBJ2-3; the match to TRBD2 covers 13 bases. CDR1 and CDR2 from the germline V gene are SNHLY and FYNNEI. The CDR3 runs 15 residues. V shed 8 bases, J shed 6 bases, and the junction held 8 bases outside the gene matches. The DNA of the CDR3 is TGTGCCAGCGGACGACTAGCGGGGGGCGTGGATACGCAGTATTTT. Its protein is CASGRLAGGVDTQYF.

The chain joins TRBV5-1 to TRBJ2-2; 8 bases line up with TRBD1. J gave up 9 bases and V 2 bases, and 3 bases lay outside the gene matches. The CDR3 consists of 13 residues. Germline V gene lookup returns CDR1 SGHRS and CDR2 YFSETQ. The CDR3 sequence: CASSFAGGRELFF. The CDR3 bases are TGCGCCAGCAGCTTTGCAGGGGGCCGGGAGCTGTTTTTT. Using reference TRBV5-1 and TRBJ2-2 for the parts outside the CDR3, the full variable domain is KAGVTQTPRYLIKTRGQQVTLSCSPISGHRSVSWYQQTPGQGLQFLFEYFSETQRNKGNFPGRFSGRQFSNSRSEMNVSTLELGDSALYLCASSFAGGRELFFGEGSRLTVL.

The CDR3 is CSPDSGNSGANVLTF. The DNA for the CDR3 is TGCAGCCCGGATAGCGGGAACTCTGGGGCCAACGTCCTGACTTTC. The V gene is TRBV29-1, the J gene TRBJ2-6, with 8 bases fitting TRBD2. The trim removed 8 bases at V and 0 bases at J, leaving 6 bases unmatched. Germline-derived CDR1 and CDR2 are SQVTM and ANQGSEA. CDR3 length: 15 residues. The entire variable domain, with the rest obtained from reference TRBV29-1 and TRBJ2-6, is as follows: SAVISQKPSRDICQRGTSLTIQCQVDSQVTMMFWYRQQPGQSLTLIATANQGSEATYESGFVIDKFPISRPNLTFSTLTVSNMSPEDSSIYLCSPDSGNSGANVLTFGAGSRLTVL.

This clone was seen only a few times. The rearrangement links TRBV7-2 to TRBJ2-3; D is uncertain. The CDR3 has 14 residues. CDR1 is SGHTA and CDR2 is FQGNSA in the germline V gene. The germline V and J ends were trimmed by 5 bases and 2 bases, with 11 bases remaining between them. The CDR3 bases are TGTGCCAGCAGCCCCGGACGAACCACAGATACGCAGTATTTT. As protein: CASSPGRTTDTQYF.

Only a few counts were recorded for this clone. Distinct nucleotide sequences in the sample also encode this CDR3. V gene TRBV28 combines with J gene TRBJ2-7; no reliable D call. With 4 bases removed from V and 2 bases from J, the gap between germline ends came to 3 bases. Germline V gives CDR1 MDHEN, CDR2 SYDVKM. The CDR3 sequence is 11 residues long. The CDR3 DNA follows: TGTGCCAGCAGTTCGCCCTACGAGCAGTACTTC. Translation: CASSSPYEQYF.

With respect to this clone: The junction and the germline gene differ at one end; a read error may be behind it. The chain combines TRBV28 with TRBJ1-2, with D possibly matching TRBD1 (5 bases). CDR1 is MDHEN, CDR2 SYDVKM, per germline. The CDR3 runs to 10 residues. CDR3 in amino acids: CASSSEQAIF. The CDR3 DNA reads as TGTGCCAGCAGTTCCGAACAGGCTATCTTC.

The CDR3 loop is CASSDRTGVNTEAFF. In DNA form, the CDR3 reads TGTGCCAGCAGTGATCGGACAGGGGTAAACACTGAAGCTTTCTTT. The rearrangement uses TRBV2 and TRBJ1-1, with TRBD1 matching over 9 bases. Germline V gives CDR1 SNHLY, CDR2 FYNNEI. This CDR3 has 15 residues. V lost 3 bases, J lost 2 bases, and 4 bases stayed unmatched.

This clone was seen more than once but under ten times. The chain has TRBV14 and TRBJ2-1; 9 nucleotides match TRBD1. The V and J ends lost 0 bases and 0 bases, in that order; junction bases with no gene match: 0. Per germline, CDR1 SGHDN and CDR2 FVKESK. This CDR3 comprises 16 residues. The CDR3 region is CASSQEQGASYNEQFF. The CDR3, as DNA: TGTGCCAGCAGCCAAGAACAGGGGGCCTCCTACAATGAGCAGTTCTTC.

V usage is TRBV29-1 and J usage is TRBJ1-5; D gene uncertain. Germline assignment: CDR1 SQVTM and CDR2 ANQGSEA. The CDR3 contains 13 residues. Trimming shortened V by 4 bases and J by 4 bases, and 11 bases separated the two germline ends. The CDR3 DNA reads TGCAGCGTTGCTGGGCAGGATAATCAGCCCCAGCATTTT. Its translation: CSVAGQDNQPQHF.

CDR3 region: CASSEVRSSGANVLTF. In DNA, the CDR3 is TGTGCCAGCAGTGAAGTACGGAGCTCTGGGGCCAACGTCCTGACTTTC. The genes are TRBV25-1 and TRBJ2-6; D gene ambiguous. V was clipped by 2 bases and J by 0 bases, with 8 bases between them. The CDR3 consists of 16 residues. The V gene's germline CDR1 is MGHDK and CDR2 SYGVNS.

The table lists this clone with a few counts. The V gene is TRBV6-6, the J gene TRBJ2-3; 8 bases match TRBD1. J gave up 4 bases and V 5 bases, and 5 bases lay outside the gene matches. Germline V gene data show CDR1 as MNHNY and CDR2 as SVGAGI (reference sequence). The CDR3 consists of 14 residues. In nucleotides, the CDR3 is TGTGCCAGCAGTGGACAGGGTAGCGCAGATACGCAGTATTTT. Translated, it gives CASSGQGSADTQYF.

As regards this clone: Other DNA sequences within the sample encode an identical CDR3. The chain couples TRBV9 to TRBJ1-5; possibly TRBD1 for D (6 bases). The V gene's germline CDR1 is SGDLS and CDR2 YYNGEE. V was clipped by 0 bases and J by 2 bases, with 9 bases between them. This CDR3 spans 15 amino acids. CDR3 protein: CASSVEGGGNQPQHF. DNA of the CDR3: TGTGCCAGCAGCGTAGAGGGGGGAGGCAATCAGCCCCAGCATTTT.

This chain links TRBV28 with TRBJ2-5; 8 nucleotides line up with TRBD2. The ends lost 7 bases at V and 4 bases at J; junction bases unmatched: 11. The germline V gene has CDR1 MDHEN and CDR2 SYDVKM. The CDR3 has 15 residues. CDR3 in amino acids: CASNPAGARSETQYF. DNA for the CDR3: TGTGCCAGCAACCCAGCGGGGGCTAGGTCAGAGACCCAGTACTTC. The variable domain in full, with the rest retrieved from reference TRBV28 and TRBJ2-5, is DVKVTQSSRYLVKRTGEKVFLECVQDMDHENMFWYRQDPGLGLRLIYFSYDVKMKEKGDIPEGYSVSREKKERFSLILESASTNQTSMYLCASNPAGARSETQYFGPGTRLLVL.

This rearrangement joins TRBV6-5 to TRBJ1-1; D not resolved. The CDR3 spans 13 residues. Trimming took 4 bases from V and 8 from J, leaving 14 bases between them. Per germline, CDR1 MNHEY and CDR2 SVGAGI. CDR3 DNA: TGTGCCAGCAGTTTGGCTGACAAACAAGAAGCTTTCTTT. This encodes CASSLADKQEAFF.

In this sample, this clone turned up once. This sequence joins TRBV9 and TRBJ1-2, with D possibly matching TRBD1 (5 bases). This CDR3 is 12 amino acids long. Germline V gives CDR1 SGDLS, CDR2 YYNGEE. Trimming stripped 5 bases from V and 4 bases from J, with 9 bases between. CDR3 in amino acids: CASSRGVYGYTF. The CDR3 DNA is TGTGCCAGCAGTCGGGGCGTCTATGGCTACACCTTC.

The CDR3 DNA reads TGTGCCAGCAGCCTCTCGACAGGGAGGGAGCAGCCCCAGCATTTT. Protein product: CASSLSTGREQPQHF. V usage is TRBV6-6 and J usage is TRBJ1-5; 7 bases are shared with TRBD1. The CDR3 extends over 15 amino acids. In germline, CDR1 is MNHNY, CDR2 SVGAGI (reference sequence). J was trimmed by 7 bases and V by 6 bases; bases with no gene match: 12.

This clone was picked up a small number of times. This chain connects TRBV10-3 to TRBJ1-1; perhaps TRBD1 as D (5 bases). V dropped 4 bases and J dropped 1 base, with 7 bases sitting between them. This CDR3 has 13 residues. In germline, CDR1 is ENHRY, CDR2 SYGVKD. The CDR3 is CAISGQGNTEAFF. DNA of the CDR3: TGTGCCATCAGTGGTCAGGGGAACACTGAAGCTTTCTTT.

As regards this clone: The same CDR3 is also encoded by other DNA sequences in this sample. This chain joins TRBV29-1 and TRBJ1-1, with 7 bases identical to TRBD1. This CDR3 is built from 11 residues. CDR1 and CDR2 (germline): SQVTM, ANQGSEA. Losses at the gene ends were 6 bases for V and 10 bases for J; bases not matched to a gene: 8. In DNA form, the CDR3 reads TGCAGCGTGGCGCCGGGACAGAGAGCTTTCTTT. Translating it yields CSVAPGQRAFF.

The chain recombines TRBV7-2 with TRBJ1-6; TRBD1 agrees at 7 bases. This CDR3 region has 14 residues. Germline V gives CDR1 SGHTA, CDR2 FQGNSA. The V and J ends lost 6 bases and 9 bases, in that order; junction bases with no gene match: 8. CDR3 nucleotides: TGTGCCAGCAGATCGACAGGGAGGGGTTCACCCCTCCACTTT. It codes for CASRSTGRGSPLHF.